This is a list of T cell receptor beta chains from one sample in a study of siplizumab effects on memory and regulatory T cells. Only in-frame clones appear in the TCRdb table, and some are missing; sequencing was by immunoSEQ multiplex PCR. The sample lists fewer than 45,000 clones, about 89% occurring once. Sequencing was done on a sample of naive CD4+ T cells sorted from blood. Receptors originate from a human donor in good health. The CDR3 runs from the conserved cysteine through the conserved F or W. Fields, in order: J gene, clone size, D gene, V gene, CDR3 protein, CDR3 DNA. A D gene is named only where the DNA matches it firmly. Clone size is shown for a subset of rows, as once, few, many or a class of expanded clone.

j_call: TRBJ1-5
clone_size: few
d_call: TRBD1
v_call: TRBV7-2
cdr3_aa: CASSSTGANQPQHF
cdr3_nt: TGTGCCAGCAGCTCGACAGGGGCCAATCAGCCCCAGCATTTT

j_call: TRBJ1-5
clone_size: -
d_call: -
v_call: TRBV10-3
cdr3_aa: CAISPGDMAGNQPQHF
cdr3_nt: TGTGCCATCAGTCCGGGCGACATGGCGGGCAATCAGCCCCAGCATTTT

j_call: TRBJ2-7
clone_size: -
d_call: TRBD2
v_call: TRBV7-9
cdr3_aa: CASSARTSGKYEQYF
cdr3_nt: TGTGCCAGCAGCGCACGGACTAGCGGGAAGTACGAGCAGTACTTC

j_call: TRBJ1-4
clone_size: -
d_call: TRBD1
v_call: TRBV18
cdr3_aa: CASSPQGDQLREKLFF
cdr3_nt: TGTGCCAGCTCACCCCAGGGGGACCAACTAAGGGAAAAACTGTTTTTT

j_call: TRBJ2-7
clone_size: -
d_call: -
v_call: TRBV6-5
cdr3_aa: CASSSGALSYEQYF
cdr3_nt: TGTGCCAGCAGTTCAGGGGCCCTCTCCTACGAGCAGTACTTC

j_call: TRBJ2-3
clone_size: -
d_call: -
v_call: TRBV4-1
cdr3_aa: CASSQQFGDTQYF
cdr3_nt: TGCGCCAGCAGCCAACAATTTGGAGATACGCAGTATTTT

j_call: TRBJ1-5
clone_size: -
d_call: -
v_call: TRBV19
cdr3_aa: CASSIPQGPGADQPQHF
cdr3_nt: TGTGCCAGTAGTATACCCCAGGGCCCTGGAGCCGATCAGCCCCAGCATTTT

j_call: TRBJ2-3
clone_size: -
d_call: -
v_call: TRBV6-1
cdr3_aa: CASSGGDLDTQYF
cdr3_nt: TGTGCCAGCAGTGGGGGTGACTTAGATACGCAGTATTTT

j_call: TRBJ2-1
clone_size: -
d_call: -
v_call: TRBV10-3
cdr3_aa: CAISEGGATVNEQFF
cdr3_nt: TGTGCCATCAGTGAGGGGGGTGCCACGGTGAATGAGCAGTTCTTC

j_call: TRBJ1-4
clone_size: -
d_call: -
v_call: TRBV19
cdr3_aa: CASSVHKQGAELFF
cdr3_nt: TGTGCCAGTAGTGTACACAAACAGGGAGCTGAACTGTTTTTT

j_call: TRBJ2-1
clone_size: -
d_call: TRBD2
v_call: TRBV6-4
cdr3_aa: CASKVTSGMGEQFF
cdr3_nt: TGTGCCAGCAAGGTAACTAGCGGGATGGGGGAGCAGTTCTTC

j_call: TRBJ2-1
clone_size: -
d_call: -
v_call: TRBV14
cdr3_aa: CASSQVGQRSYNEQFF
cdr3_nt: TGTGCCAGCAGCCAAGTGGGCCAGCGGAGCTACAATGAGCAGTTCTTC

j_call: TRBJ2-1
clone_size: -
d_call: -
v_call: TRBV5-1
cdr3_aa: CASSLESSYNEQFF
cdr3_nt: TGCGCCAGCAGCTTGGAGAGCTCCTACAATGAGCAGTTCTTC

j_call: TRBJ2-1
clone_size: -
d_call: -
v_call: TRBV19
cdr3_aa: CASSIYAGSYNEQFF
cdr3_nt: TGTGCCAGTAGTATATATGCGGGCTCCTACAATGAGCAGTTCTTC

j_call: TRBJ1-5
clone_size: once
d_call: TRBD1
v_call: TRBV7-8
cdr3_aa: CASSLQGDQPQHF
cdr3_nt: TGTGCCAGCAGCCTTCAGGGGGATCAGCCCCAGCATTTT

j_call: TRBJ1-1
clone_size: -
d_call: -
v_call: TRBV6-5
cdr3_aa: CASSYSATNTEAFF
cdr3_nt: TGTGCCAGCAGTTACTCGGCGACGAACACTGAAGCTTTCTTT

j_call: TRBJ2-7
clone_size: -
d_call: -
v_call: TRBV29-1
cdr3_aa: CSVDQGPYEQYF
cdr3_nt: TGCAGCGTTGATCAGGGACCCTACGAGCAGTACTTC

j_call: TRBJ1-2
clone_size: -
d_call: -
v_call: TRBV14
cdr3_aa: CASSQAEYGGYTF
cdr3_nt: TGTGCCAGCAGCCAAGCGGAGTACGGTGGCTACACCTTC

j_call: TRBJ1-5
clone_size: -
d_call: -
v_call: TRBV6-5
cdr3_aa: CASSYGGTEQPQHF
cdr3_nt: TGTGCCAGCAGTTATGGCGGGACCGAACAGCCCCAGCATTTT

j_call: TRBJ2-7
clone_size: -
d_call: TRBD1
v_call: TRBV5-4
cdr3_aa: CASSLETGGYYEQYF
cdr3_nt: TGTGCCAGCAGCTTAGAAACAGGGGGGTACTACGAGCAGTACTTC

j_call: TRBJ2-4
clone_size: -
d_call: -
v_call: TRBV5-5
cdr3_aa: CASRTALAKNIQYF
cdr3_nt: TGTGCCAGCCGGACGGCACTAGCCAAAAACATTCAGTACTTC

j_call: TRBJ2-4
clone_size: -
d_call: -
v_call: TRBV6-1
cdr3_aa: CASSGAGAKNIQYF
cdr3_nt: TGTGCCAGCAGTGGAGCGGGAGCCAAAAACATTCAGTACTTC

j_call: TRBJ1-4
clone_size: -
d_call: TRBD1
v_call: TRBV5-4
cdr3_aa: CASSSPGQGVANEKLFF
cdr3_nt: TGTGCCAGCAGCTCACCGGGACAGGGGGTCGCCAATGAAAAACTGTTTTTT

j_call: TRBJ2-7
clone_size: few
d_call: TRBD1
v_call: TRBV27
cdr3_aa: CASSGQGSYEQYF
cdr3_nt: TGTGCCAGCAGTGGACAGGGGTCCTACGAGCAGTACTTC

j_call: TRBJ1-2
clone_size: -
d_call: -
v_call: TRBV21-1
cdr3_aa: CASSDIEANYGYTF
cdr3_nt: TGTGCCAGCAGCGATATCGAAGCTAACTATGGCTACACCTTC

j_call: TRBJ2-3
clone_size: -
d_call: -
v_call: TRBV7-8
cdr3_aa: CASSPRGGVADTQYF
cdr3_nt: TGTGCCAGCAGCCCGAGGGGCGGGGTTGCAGATACGCAGTATTTT

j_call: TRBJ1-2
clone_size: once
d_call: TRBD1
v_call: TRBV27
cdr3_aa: CASSHTGQGAGGYTF
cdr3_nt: TGTGCCAGCAGTCACACCGGACAGGGGGCGGGTGGCTACACCTTC

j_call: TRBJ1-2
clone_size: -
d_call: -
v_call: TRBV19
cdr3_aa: CASSPVVTYGYTF
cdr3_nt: TGTGCCAGTAGTCCCGTGGTCACCTATGGCTACACCTTC

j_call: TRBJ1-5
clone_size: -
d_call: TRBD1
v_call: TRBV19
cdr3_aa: CASSGPGQGFQPQHF
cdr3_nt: TGTGCCAGTAGTGGACCGGGACAGGGTTTTCAGCCCCAGCATTTT

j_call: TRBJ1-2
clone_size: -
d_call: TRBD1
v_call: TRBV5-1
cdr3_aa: CASSPQGGGYTF
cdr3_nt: TGCGCCAGCAGCCCCCAGGGGGGTGGCTACACCTTC

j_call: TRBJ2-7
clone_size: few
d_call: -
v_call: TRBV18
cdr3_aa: CASSSKGYEQYF
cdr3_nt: TGTGCCAGCTCGTCGAAGGGATACGAGCAGTACTTC

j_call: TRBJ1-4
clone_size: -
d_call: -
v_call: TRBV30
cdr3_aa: CAWRGQGGGTNEKLFF
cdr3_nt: TGTGCCTGGAGGGGTCAGGGCGGGGGAACTAATGAAAAACTGTTTTTT

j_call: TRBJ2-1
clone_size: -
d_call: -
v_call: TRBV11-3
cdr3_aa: CASSLGYTGHVSNEQFF
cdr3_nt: TGTGCCAGCAGCTTAGGGTACACGGGCCACGTATCCAATGAGCAGTTCTTC

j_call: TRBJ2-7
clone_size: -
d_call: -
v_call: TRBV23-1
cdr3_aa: CASPQDPTSYEQYF
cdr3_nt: TGCGCCAGCCCCCAAGATCCTACTTCCTACGAGCAGTACTTC

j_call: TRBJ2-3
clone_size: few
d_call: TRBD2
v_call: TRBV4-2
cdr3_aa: CASRATGLAGSDTQYF
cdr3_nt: TGTGCCAGCAGGGCCACGGGACTAGCGGGTTCAGATACGCAGTATTTT

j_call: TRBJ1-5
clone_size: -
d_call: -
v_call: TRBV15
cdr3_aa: CATSRNEGGVNQPQHF
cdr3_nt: TGTGCCACCAGCAGAAACGAAGGAGGGGTCAATCAGCCCCAGCATTTT

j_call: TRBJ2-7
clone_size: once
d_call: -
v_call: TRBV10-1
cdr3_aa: CASSESLPETYEQYF
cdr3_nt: TGCGCCAGCAGTGAGTCTTTACCGGAGACCTACGAGCAGTACTTC

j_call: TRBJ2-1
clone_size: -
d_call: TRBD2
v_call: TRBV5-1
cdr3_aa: CASSLSWTSGPNEQFF
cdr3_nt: TGCGCCAGCAGCTTGTCTTGGACTAGCGGGCCCAATGAGCAGTTCTTC

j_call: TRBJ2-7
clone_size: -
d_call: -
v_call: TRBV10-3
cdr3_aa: CAISGQDEQYF
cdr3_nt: TGTGCCATCAGTGGCCAGGACGAGCAGTACTTC

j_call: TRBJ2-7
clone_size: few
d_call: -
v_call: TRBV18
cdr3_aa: CASSPLREQYF
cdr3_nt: TGTGCCAGCTCACCCCTTCGCGAGCAGTACTTC

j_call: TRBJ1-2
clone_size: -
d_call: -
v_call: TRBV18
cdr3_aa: CASSPQGSGDHGYTF
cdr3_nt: TGTGCCAGCTCACCACAAGGATCGGGGGACCATGGCTACACCTTC

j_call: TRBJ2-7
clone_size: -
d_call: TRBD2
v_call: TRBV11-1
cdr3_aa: CASSRLAGESYEQYF
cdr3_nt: TGTGCCAGCAGCCGACTAGCGGGAGAGTCCTACGAGCAGTACTTC